This entry describes one TCR beta chain. Primers for the PCR totalled 60 Vbeta and 13 Jbeta. Produced via immunoSEQ multiplex PCR; TCRdb's table is partial and in-frame only. Listed are around 75,000 clones; 4% to 5.5% falls within the top ten. The data originate from a study of cytomegalovirus exposure and HLA in healthy donors. The germline CDR1 and CDR2 sequences are GTSNPN and SVGIG (reference sequence). CDR3 length equals 17 residues. Trimming took off 5 bases at V and 5 bases at J, with 27 bases between the two ends. This sequence originates from a middle-aged man in good health and CMV-seronegative. The rearrangement links TRBV30 to TRBJ1-1, with D hard to call. The sample was PBMCs. In nucleotides, the CDR3 is TGTGCCTGGGGTCTGACGGCCGGAGGGCAGGCGGGGACTGAAGCTTTCTTT. As protein: CAWGLTAGGQAGTEAFF. Full variable domain (missing parts from reference TRBV30 and TRBJ1-1): SQTIHQWPATLVQPVGSPLSLECTVEGTSNPNLYWYRQAAGRGLQLLFYSVGIGQISSEVPQNLSASRPQDRQFILSSKKLLLSDSGFYLCAWGLTAGGQAGTEAFFGQGTRLTVV.